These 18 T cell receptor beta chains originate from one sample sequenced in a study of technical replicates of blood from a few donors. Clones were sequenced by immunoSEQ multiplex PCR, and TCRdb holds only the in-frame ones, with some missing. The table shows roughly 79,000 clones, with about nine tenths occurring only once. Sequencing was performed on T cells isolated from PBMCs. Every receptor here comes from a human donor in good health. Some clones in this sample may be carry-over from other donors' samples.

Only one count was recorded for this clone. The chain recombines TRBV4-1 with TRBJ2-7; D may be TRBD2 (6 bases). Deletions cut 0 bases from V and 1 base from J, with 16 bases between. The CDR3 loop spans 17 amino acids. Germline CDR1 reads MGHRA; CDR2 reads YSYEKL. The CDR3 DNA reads TGCGCCAGCAGCCAAGATCCGGGGGAGTTGACGTCCTACGAGCAGTACTTC. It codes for CASSQDPGELTSYEQYF.

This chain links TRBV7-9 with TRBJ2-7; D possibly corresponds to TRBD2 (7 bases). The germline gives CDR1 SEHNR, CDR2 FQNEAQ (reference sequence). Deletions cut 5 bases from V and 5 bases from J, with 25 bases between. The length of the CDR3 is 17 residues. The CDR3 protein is CASSPGGGGNIINEQYF. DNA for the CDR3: TGTGCCAGCAGCCCAGGAGGGGGGGGCAATATCATAAACGAGCAGTACTTC.

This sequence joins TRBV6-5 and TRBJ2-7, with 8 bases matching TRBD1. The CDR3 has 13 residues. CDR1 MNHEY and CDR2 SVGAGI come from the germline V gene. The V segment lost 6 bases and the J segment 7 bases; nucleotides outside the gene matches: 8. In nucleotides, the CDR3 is TGTGCCAGCAGCGGGACAGGCCAACTTGAGCAGTACTTC. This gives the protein CASSGTGQLEQYF.

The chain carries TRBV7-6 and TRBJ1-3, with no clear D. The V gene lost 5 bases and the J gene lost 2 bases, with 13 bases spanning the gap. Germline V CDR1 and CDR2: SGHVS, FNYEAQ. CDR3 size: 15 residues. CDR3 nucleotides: TGTGCCAGCAGCCCACAGACAAATCCTGGAAACACCATATATTTT. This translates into CASSPQTNPGNTIYF.

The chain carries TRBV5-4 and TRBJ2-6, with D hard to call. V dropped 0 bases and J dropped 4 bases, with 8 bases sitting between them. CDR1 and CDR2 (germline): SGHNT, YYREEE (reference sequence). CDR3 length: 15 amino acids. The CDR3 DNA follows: TGTGCCAGCAGCTTGGGGAGTCCCGGGGCCAACGTCCTGACTTTC. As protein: CASSLGSPGANVLTF.

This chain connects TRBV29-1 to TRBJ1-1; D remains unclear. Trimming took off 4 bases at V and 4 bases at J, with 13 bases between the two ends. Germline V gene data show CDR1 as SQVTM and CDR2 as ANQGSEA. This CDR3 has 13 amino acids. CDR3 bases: TGCAGCGTTGGGCGGGCCACGAGCACTGAAGCTTTCTTT. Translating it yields CSVGRATSTEAFF.

CDR3 bases: TGTGCCAGCAGCTTCCTCTCGACTCCCAACTATGGCTACACCTTC. This translates into CASSFLSTPNYGYTF. The rearrangement links TRBV11-1 to TRBJ1-2; D gene ambiguous. Deletions cut 3 bases from V and 2 bases from J, with 13 bases between. CDR1 SGHAT and CDR2 FQDESV come from the germline V gene (reference sequence). The CDR3 totals 15 residues.

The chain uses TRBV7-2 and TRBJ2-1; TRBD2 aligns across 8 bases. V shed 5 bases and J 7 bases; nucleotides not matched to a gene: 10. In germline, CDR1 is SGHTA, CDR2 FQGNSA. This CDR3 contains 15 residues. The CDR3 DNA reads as TGTGCCAGCAGCCCAGGGACTAGTAGGGCGAATGAGCAGTTCTTC. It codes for CASSPGTSRANEQFF.

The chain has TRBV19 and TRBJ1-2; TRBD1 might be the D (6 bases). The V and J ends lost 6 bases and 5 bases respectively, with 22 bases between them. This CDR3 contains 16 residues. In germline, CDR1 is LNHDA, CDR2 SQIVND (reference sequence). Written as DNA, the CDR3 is TGTGCCAGTAGCAATCGACAGGCCCCACTTTATTATGGCTACACCTTC. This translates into CASSNRQAPLYYGYTF.

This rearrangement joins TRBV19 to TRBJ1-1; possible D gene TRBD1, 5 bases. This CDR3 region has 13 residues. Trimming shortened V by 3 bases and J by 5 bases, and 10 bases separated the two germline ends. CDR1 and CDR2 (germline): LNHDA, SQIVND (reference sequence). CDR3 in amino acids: CASSIRQRTEAFF. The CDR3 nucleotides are TGTGCCAGTAGTATCCGACAGAGGACTGAAGCTTTCTTT.

CDR3 sequence (DNA): TGTGCCAGCAGCTTGGGGACGGGAGGGCTTCAGACCCAGTACTTC. Amino acid sequence: CASSLGTGGLQTQYF. The V call is TRBV11-3, the J call TRBJ2-5; 8 bases align to TRBD2. Germline V gene sequence: CDR1 SGHNT, CDR2 YENEEA. The CDR3 runs 15 residues. V lost 3 bases to trimming and J lost 6 bases; unmatched junction nucleotides: 9.

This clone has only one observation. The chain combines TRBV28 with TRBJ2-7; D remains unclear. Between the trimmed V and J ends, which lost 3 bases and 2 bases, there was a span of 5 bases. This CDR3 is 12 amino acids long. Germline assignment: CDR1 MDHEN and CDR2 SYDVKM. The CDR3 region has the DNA TGTGCCAGCAGTTTGAGCCCCTACGAGCAGTACTTC. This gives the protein CASSLSPYEQYF.

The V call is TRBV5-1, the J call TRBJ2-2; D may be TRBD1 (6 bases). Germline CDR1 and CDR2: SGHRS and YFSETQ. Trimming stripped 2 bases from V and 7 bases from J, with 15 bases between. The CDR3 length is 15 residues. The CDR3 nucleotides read TGCGCCAGCAGCTTCACAGGGCTTCGGGTCGGGGAGCTGTTTTTT. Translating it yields CASSFTGLRVGELFF. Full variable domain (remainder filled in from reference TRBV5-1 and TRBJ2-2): KAGVTQTPRYLIKTRGQQVTLSCSPISGHRSVSWYQQTPGQGLQFLFEYFSETQRNKGNFPGRFSGRQFSNSRSEMNVSTLELGDSALYLCASSFTGLRVGELFFGEGSRLTVL.

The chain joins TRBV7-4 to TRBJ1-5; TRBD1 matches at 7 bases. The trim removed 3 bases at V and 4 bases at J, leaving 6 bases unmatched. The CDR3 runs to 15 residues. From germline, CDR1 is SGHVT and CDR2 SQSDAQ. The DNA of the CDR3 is TGTGCCAGCAGCTTTTTGAGGGGGCGGAATCAGCCCCAGCATTTT. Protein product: CASSFLRGRNQPQHF.

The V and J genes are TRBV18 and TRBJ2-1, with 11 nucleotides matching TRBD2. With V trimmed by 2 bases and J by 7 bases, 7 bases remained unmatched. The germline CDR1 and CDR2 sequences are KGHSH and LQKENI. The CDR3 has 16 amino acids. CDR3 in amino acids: CASSPNRGTSGNEQFF. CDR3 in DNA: TGTGCCAGCTCACCAAACAGGGGGACTAGCGGAAATGAGCAGTTCTTC.

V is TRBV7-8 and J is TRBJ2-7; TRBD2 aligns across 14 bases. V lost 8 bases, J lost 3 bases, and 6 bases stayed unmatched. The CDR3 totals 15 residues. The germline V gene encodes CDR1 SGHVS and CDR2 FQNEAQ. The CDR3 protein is CASRPGTSGSYEQYF. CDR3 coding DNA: TGTGCCAGCCGACCCGGGACTAGCGGGAGCTACGAGCAGTACTTC.

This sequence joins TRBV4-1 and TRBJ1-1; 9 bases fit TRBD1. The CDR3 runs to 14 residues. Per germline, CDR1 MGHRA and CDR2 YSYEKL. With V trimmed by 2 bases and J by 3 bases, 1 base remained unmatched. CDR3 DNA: TGCGCCAGCAGCCAACGGGACAGGGACACTGAAGCTTTCTTT. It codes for CASSQRDRDTEAFF.

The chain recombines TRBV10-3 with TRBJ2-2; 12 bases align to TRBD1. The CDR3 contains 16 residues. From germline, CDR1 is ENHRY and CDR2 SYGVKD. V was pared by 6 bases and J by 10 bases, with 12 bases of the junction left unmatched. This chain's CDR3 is CAISKLRDRGREELFF. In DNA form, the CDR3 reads TGTGCCATCAGCAAACTCCGGGACAGGGGGCGGGAGGAGCTGTTTTTT.